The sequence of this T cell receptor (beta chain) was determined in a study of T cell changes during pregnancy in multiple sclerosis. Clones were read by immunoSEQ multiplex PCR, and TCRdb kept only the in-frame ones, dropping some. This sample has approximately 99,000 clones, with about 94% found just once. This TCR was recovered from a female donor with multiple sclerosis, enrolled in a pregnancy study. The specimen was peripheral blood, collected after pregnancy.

CDR3 coding DNA: TGTGCCAGCAGCCACGGGACTAGCGAGTACGAGCAGTACTTC. Translating it yields CASSHGTSEYEQYF. V usage is TRBV5-4 and J usage is TRBJ2-7; the match to TRBD2 covers 10 bases. The germline gives CDR1 SGHNT, CDR2 YYREEE (reference sequence). CDR3 length equals 14 residues. The junction had 5 bases not matched to a gene; V was cut back by 4 bases and J by 4 bases. Drawing the rest from reference TRBV5-4 and TRBJ2-7, the complete variable domain is ETGVTQSPTHLIKTRGQQVTLRCSSQSGHNTVSWYQQALGQGPQFIFQYYREEENGRGNFPPRFSGLQFPNYSSELNVNALELDDSALYLCASSHGTSEYEQYFGPGTRLTVT.